This T cell receptor beta chain is drawn from a study of cytomegalovirus exposure and HLA in healthy donors (dated by TCRdb to 2017 to 2019). The study in broad terms: An earlier analysis of some 600 of the donors reported 276 Gb of sequence data and roughly 120 million unique TCR beta sequences obtained from about 179 million T cells. Besides the first cohort of under 700 subjects, a separate validation cohort made up of 120 different subjects was used. The study used immunosequencing to profile the T cell repertoires of more than 650 subjects and linked those repertoires to cytomegalovirus serostatus. An early release covering 500 to 750 HLA-typed donors comprised 300 to 350 gigabases of sequencing data and around 80 million unique TCR sequences. Genome-wide SNP genotypes for about 65% of the roughly 670 donors were used in a later genetic analysis, which treated that subset as a discovery cohort. Every discovery cohort repertoire had been produced on one sequencing platform. Rather than drawing on any new phenotypic data, the later analysis identified candidate immune exposures from TCR beta sequences and the way those sequences occurred across donors. Alongside the repertoire data, information on donor age, sex, ethnicity and CMV serostatus was compiled. Among about 400 genotyped donors of the cohort, an average of approximately 240,000 unique TCR beta nucleotide sequences was sequenced per donor, of which about 19% were non-productive. Class I and class II HLA loci were covered by the typing at four-digit resolution. To study patterns of TCR occurrence, a later analysis re-analyzed previously published TCR beta repertoires from 666 donors and added high-resolution HLA genotyping. Typing coverage differed by locus: A, B, C, DRB1 and DQB1 were typed in about 620-640 donors, DQA1 in roughly 510, DPA1 in nearly 610, and DPB1 in roughly 450. Of the roughly 430 genotyped donors, about 80% fell in the genetic ancestry cluster associated with self-reported Caucasian donors. The study aimed to test whether cataloging public T cell receptors could reveal signatures of past pathogen exposure. The study combined high-throughput TCR immunosequencing, statistical association of individual TCRs with disease status, and machine learning to predict cytomegalovirus infection status. In an earlier analysis of 587 of the donors, high-throughput TCR beta sequencing was used to judge whether each TCR beta V gene segment behaved as functional or pseudogenic. A few DR-DQ haplotypes were treated as single units for association and clustering because of strong linkage in the cohort. Study-wide findings and limitations: Roughly uniform sequencing depth across donors was assumed in presence/absence analyses, although this assumption may not hold. About 15 rarely observed V segments, including chromosome 9 orphons, were excluded from the earlier analysis of about 500 of the donors because counts were too low. Three of the identified cytomegalovirus-associated TCR beta chains were confirmed in vitro to be specific for cytomegalovirus antigens. Compared with the 666-donor mean, donors in an Asian-associated ancestry cluster had fewer N-insertions in productive TCRs, according to a later genetic analysis. A later analysis found that TCR association rates varied across HLA loci, with DRB1 alleles showing the most associated TCRs and HLA-C alleles the fewest. An earlier analysis of several hundred of the donors showed that most TCR beta V segments appeared in productive rearrangements either about 87% or about 30% of the time, which broadly matched IMGT annotations. A further reported finding was that TCR beta sequences accurately predicted the HLA-A and HLA-B alleles for most subjects in the first cohort. In a later analysis, around 17,000 TCR beta sequences were associated with specific HLA alleles at a false discovery rate of 0.05. Immune exposure information for the cohort was limited to CMV serostatus. Because the 87-base-pair reads could not distinguish some IMGT-functional V segments, including TRBV6-2 and TRBV6-3, those segments were excluded. A total of 164 TCR beta chains were listed by the study as associated with cytomegalovirus. The classifier was reported to diagnose cytomegalovirus status with high specificity and sensitivity in both the original and validation cohorts. Because HLA typing was unavailable for some donors at each locus, only the typed subset was used in association tests. A later genetic analysis associated a missense DCLRE1C variant with V-gene and J-gene trimming of TCR beta chains, and an independent cohort replicated the association. The authors suggested that the approach could potentially be extended to other disease states and immunological phenotypes. Most TCR sequences were seen in very few donors, while some public TCRs were found in many individuals. A cluster of highly shared sequence variants was judged likely to be a technical artifact of the sequencing pipeline. In a later analysis, HLA-associated TCR beta chains were found to be more clonally expanded and to have lower generation probabilities than equally common non-associated chains. Correlated functional status among segregating V segments might reflect linkage disequilibrium, but an unknown experimental factor could not be ruled out. In this cohort, only TCR beta chains were sequenced, and detectable features were limited by the absence of alpha or paired-chain data. Several of the top co-occurrence clusters appeared to be linked to parvovirus B19, influenza, CMV and Epstein-Barr virus, according to a later analysis. According to a later analysis, most CMV-associated TCR beta chains appeared to be HLA-restricted, and the HLA associations seemed to be driven largely by CMV exposure. When HLA alleles, especially DR and DQ, strongly co-occurred, TCR associations were difficult to assign to individual alleles.

Library prep was done by the immunoSEQ multiplex PCR assay. A mixture of 60 forward primers for TCR Vbeta segments and 13 reverse primers for TCR Jbeta segments was used in the multiplex PCR. The CDR3 region of rearranged TCR beta genes was amplified from genomic DNA by a multiplex PCR assay. The amplified TCR beta libraries were sequenced on the Illumina HiSeq System as 87-base-pair reads. The authors' analysis ran thus. In a later analysis, tens of millions of unique TCR beta chains were counted across the roughly 610 repertoires, and roughly 10 million of these chains were shared by at least two donors. Raw reads were error-corrected and collapsed into unique sequences by a nearest-neighbor algorithm in which closely related sequences were merged to remove PCR and sequencing errors. To assign V, D and J gene segments, CDR3 sequences were aligned to IMGT reference sequences. Each retained sequence needed at least a six-nucleotide match to both a V gene segment and a J gene segment. Rearrangements were classified as productive when the CDR3 lacked stop codons and remained in frame with V and J, and all other rearrangements were classified as non-productive. Following IMGT convention, CDR3 was defined as the stretch from the second conserved V-encoded cysteine to the conserved J-encoded phenylalanine. Sequences without an unambiguous match to a single V gene segment were excluded from the earlier analysis of almost 600 of the donors. In an earlier analysis of several hundred of the donors, V segments were called functional above 56.7% productive rearrangements and were called segregating when the between-donor standard deviation exceeded 5%. To diagnose cytomegalovirus status from the catalog of TCR beta chain sequences, a statistical classification framework was built. In a later analysis, TCR nucleotide sequences were compared against IMGT/GENE-DB human TR gene sequences so that V and J genes could be assigned. A later analysis assigned CDR3 sequences and most-parsimonious VDJ recombination scenarios with the TCRdist pipeline. In a later analysis, each TCR beta chain was defined by its CDR3 amino acid sequence together with its V-gene family, and reads without a unique V-gene family were excluded. To address suspected cross-contamination and a sequencing artifact, a later analysis removed under 600 highly shared, low-generation-probability nucleotide sequences. For each public chain, a later analysis derived a clonal expansion index from normalized ranks of inferred template counts within each repertoire. In a later analysis, generation probabilities were computed using a VDJ recombination model fitted to out-of-frame rearrangements, and the results were checked against IGoR. Hypergeometric tests were used in a later analysis to score TCR-TCR, TCR-HLA and TCR-CMV co-occurrence, with a repertoire-size bias correction applied to the TCR pairs. A later analysis estimated false discovery rates by permuting HLA or CMV assignments 20 times. In a later analysis, co-occurring TCRs were grouped with DBSCAN, and TCRdist sequence similarity was added when clustering was performed within HLA-allele-positive subsets. Repertoires with fewer than 30,000 or more than 120,000 public chains were left out of co-occurrence clustering, as were four to six repertoires with anomalous nucleotide sharing. TCRdb retrieved this table from immuneACCESS and kept in-frame rearrangements only. Not all clones are present; in checked studies, unresolved V genes account for under half, and no reason is known for the remainder. The V and J calls and clone size were taken over from that table, and D and trimming were inferred from the DNA. The sample table holds about 41,000 clones. 6.2% of the sample rests with the top ten.

With respect to this clone: The target of this receptor is not known.

The cohort was made up of several hundred healthy bone marrow donors. At the time of sampling, all cohort members were nominally healthy, though unrecorded immune exposures were likely present. The donor was CMV seronegative and belonged to the group of 352 seronegative cohort members. Every donor gave a peripheral blood sample, and the peripheral blood mononuclear cells from that sample were used for TCR beta sequencing. Genomic DNA extraction from the blood cell samples was performed with the Qiagen DNeasy Blood Extraction Kit. Based on the germline V gene, the CDR1 and CDR2 sequences are SGHTA and FQGNSA. The CDR3, cysteine through phenylalanine, is 16 amino acids long. Of the read, only the CDR3 DNA is kept; its 48 bases are in frame from base 1. Here V drops 7 bases and J drops 0 bases, and the junction holds 3 bases not matched to any gene.

The sequencing sample was made of PBMCs. The chain links TRBV7-2 with TRBJ2-2, with TRBD2 identical over 12 junction bases. This sequence was found in a man aged 25 to 40 in good health and CMV-seronegative. The CDR3 here reads CASTGLAGPNTGELFF. The bases read TGTGCCAGCACGGGACTAGCGGGCCCGAACACCGGGGAGCTGTTTTTT.